This TCR beta chain was sequenced in a study of cytomegalovirus exposure and HLA in healthy donors. Regarding this clone: Its antigen remains unknown.

Study-wide results and caveats: Reports credit the classifier with highly specific, highly sensitive diagnosis of cytomegalovirus status. The investigators catalogued some 160 TCR beta chains as cytomegalovirus-associated.

Donors came from a validation cohort of 90 to 150 subjects, distinct from the first 666-subject cohort. TCRdb keeps only in-frame clones here, not all; method: immunoSEQ multiplex PCR. Among 150,000 to 250,000 clones listed, 80% to 90% were seen once. This receptor was taken from a woman under 40 in good health and CMV-seropositive. The material sequenced was PBMCs.

Here the CDR3 DNA reads TGTGCCAGCCGGAATAGCGGGAATCAGGAGACCCAGTACTTC. Its protein product is CASRNSGNQETQYF. The V call is TRBV6-6, the J call TRBJ2-5; 8 nucleotides match TRBD2. V gave up 8 bases and J gave up 5 bases; unmatched junction bases: 10. The CDR3 consists of 14 residues. From germline, CDR1 is MNHNY and CDR2 SVGAGI (reference sequence).